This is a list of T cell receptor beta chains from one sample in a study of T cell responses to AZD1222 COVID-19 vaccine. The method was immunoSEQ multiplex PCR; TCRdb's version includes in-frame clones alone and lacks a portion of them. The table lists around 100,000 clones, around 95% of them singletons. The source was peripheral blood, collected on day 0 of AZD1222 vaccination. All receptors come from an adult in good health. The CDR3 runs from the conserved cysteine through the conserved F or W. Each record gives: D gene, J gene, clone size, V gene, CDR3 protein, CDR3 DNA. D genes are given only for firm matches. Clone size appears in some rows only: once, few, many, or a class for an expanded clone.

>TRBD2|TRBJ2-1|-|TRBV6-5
CASRIAGGSYNEQFF
TGTGCCAGCAGGATAGCGGGGGGGTCCTACAATGAGCAGTTCTTC
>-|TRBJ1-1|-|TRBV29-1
CSVVVRVDTEAFF
TGCAGCGTTGTGGTCAGGGTGGACACTGAAGCTTTCTTT
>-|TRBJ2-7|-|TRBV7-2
CASSFGGSYEQYF
TGTGCCAGCAGCTTCGGGGGTTCCTACGAGCAGTACTTC
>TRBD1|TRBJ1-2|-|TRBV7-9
CASSLSDRGQRYTF
TGTGCCAGCAGTTTGTCGGACAGGGGGCAACGCTACACCTTC
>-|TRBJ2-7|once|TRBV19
CASSIGGSSYEQYF
TGTGCCAGTAGTATAGGAGGCAGTTCCTACGAGCAGTACTTC
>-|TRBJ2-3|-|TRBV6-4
CASRRDQQADTQYF
TGTGCCAGCAGGAGGGACCAGCAGGCAGATACGCAGTATTTT
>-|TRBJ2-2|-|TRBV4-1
CASSQGGGRGTRELFF
TGCGCCAGCAGCCAGGGAGGGGGGCGAGGGACCCGGGAGCTGTTTTTT
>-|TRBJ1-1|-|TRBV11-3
CASSLQGTFSTEAFF
TGTGCCAGCAGCTTACAGGGAACATTTAGTACTGAAGCTTTCTTT
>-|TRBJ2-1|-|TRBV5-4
CASSHNRGAVGEQFF
TGTGCCAGCAGCCACAATCGAGGCGCGGTAGGGGAGCAGTTCTTC
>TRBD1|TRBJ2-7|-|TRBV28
CASSLGTGFFYEQYF
TGTGCCAGCAGTTTAGGGACAGGGTTTTTCTACGAGCAGTACTTC
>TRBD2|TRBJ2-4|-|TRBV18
CASSPTGLAGGVIQYF
TGTGCCAGCTCACCAACGGGACTAGCGGGGGGCGTCATTCAGTACTTC
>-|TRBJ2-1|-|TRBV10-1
CASSEWVDGSEQFF
TGCGCCAGCAGTGAGTGGGTGGATGGGAGTGAGCAGTTCTTC
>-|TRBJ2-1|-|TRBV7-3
CASSPTGTWNEQFF
TGTGCCAGCAGCCCAACCGGGACTTGGAATGAGCAGTTCTTC
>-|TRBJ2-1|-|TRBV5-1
CASAPQQLHNEQFF
TGCGCCAGCGCACCCCAGCAGTTACACAATGAGCAGTTCTTC
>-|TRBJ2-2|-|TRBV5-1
CASSERAGQATGELFF
TGCGCCAGCAGTGAAAGGGCGGGGCAGGCCACCGGGGAGCTGTTTTTT
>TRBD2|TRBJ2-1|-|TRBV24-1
CATSDLQTGLAGVEQFF
TGTGCCACCAGTGACTTACAAACGGGACTAGCGGGAGTTGAGCAGTTCTTC
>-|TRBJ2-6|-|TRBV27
CTAGTGANVLTF
TGTACCGCCGGGACTGGGGCCAACGTCCTGACTTTC
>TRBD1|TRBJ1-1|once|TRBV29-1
CSGRQGDGTEAFF
TGCAGCGGTCGACAGGGTGACGGCACTGAAGCTTTCTTT
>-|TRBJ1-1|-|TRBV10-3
CAISAEMNTEAFF
TGTGCCATCAGTGCAGAAATGAACACTGAAGCTTTCTTT
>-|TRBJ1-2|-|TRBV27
CASSPAGSDYYGYTF
TGTGCCAGCAGTCCGGCGGGCAGTGACTATTATGGCTACACCTTC
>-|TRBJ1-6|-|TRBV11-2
CASSSIQGLKTNSPLHF
TGTGCCAGCAGCTCGATTCAAGGACTGAAGACTAATTCACCCCTCCACTTT
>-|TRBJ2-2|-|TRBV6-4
CASSDMVTVNTGELFF
TGTGCCAGCAGTGACATGGTGACAGTCAACACCGGGGAGCTGTTTTTT
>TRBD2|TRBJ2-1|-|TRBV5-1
CASSVGLAKQFF
TGCGCCAGCAGCGTGGGACTAGCAAAGCAGTTCTTC
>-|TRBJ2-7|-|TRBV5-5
CASSLQGRARQYF
TGTGCCAGCAGCTTGCAGGGGAGGGCCCGGCAGTACTTC
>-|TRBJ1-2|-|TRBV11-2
CASSLNRLYGYTF
TGTGCCAGCAGCTTAAATCGGCTCTATGGCTACACCTTC
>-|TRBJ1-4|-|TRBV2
CASSTYQGGLGEKLFF
TGTGCCAGCAGTACCTATCAGGGTGGGCTTGGTGAAAAACTGTTTTTT
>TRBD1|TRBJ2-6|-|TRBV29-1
CSTATSRGSGANVLTF
TGCAGCACCGCAACGTCCAGGGGGTCAGGGGCCAACGTCCTGACTTTC
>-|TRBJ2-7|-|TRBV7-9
CASSPEADPSFGYF
TGTGCCAGCAGCCCCGAGGCTGACCCCAGTTTTGGATACTTC
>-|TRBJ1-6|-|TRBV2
CASTNHINSPLHF
TGTGCCAGCACCAACCATATTAATTCACCCCTCCACTTT
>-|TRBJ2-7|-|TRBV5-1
CASSLNTGSSYEQYF
TGCGCCAGCAGCTTGAATACAGGGAGCTCCTACGAGCAGTACTTC
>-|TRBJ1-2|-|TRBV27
CASSSRDVHGYTF
TGTGCCAGCAGTTCCCGGGACGTTCATGGCTACACCTTC
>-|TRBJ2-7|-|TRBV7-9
CASSLRSGREQYF
TGTGCCAGCAGCTTACGTTCAGGACGCGAGCAGTACTTC
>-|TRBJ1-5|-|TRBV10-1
CASSESDFSNQPQHF
TGCGCCAGCAGTGAGAGTGACTTTAGCAATCAGCCCCAGCATTTT
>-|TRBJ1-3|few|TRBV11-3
CASSLVAGTGNTIYF
TGTGCCAGCAGCTTAGTAGCGGGTACGGGAAACACCATATATTTT
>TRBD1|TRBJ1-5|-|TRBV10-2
CASSKSSDRRNQPQHF
TGCGCCAGCAGTAAGTCGTCGGACAGGAGAAATCAGCCCCAGCATTTT
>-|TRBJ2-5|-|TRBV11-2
CASNVGGTGKETQYF
TGTGCCAGTAACGTTGGTGGGACGGGGAAAGAGACCCAGTACTTC
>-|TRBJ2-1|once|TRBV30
CAWSVSGGNEQFF
TGTGCCTGGAGTGTTTCAGGGGGGAATGAGCAGTTCTTC
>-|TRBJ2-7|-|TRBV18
CASSPASRRQNEQYF
TGTGCCAGCTCACCTGCATCTCGACGGCAAAACGAGCAGTACTTC
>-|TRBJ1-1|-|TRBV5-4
CASRPLERSLNTEAFF
TGTGCCAGCAGACCACTGGAACGAAGCTTGAACACTGAAGCTTTCTTT
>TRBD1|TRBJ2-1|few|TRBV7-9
CASSSGQGQFF
TGTGCCAGCAGCTCCGGACAGGGGCAGTTCTTC
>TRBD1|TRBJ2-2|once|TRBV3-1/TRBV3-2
CASRGQGAVGELFF
TGTGCCAGCAGGGGCCAGGGGGCTGTCGGGGAGCTGTTTTTT
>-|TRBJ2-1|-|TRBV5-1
CASSLAPGREDEQFF
TGCGCCAGCAGCTTGGCACCGGGCAGGGAGGATGAGCAGTTCTTC